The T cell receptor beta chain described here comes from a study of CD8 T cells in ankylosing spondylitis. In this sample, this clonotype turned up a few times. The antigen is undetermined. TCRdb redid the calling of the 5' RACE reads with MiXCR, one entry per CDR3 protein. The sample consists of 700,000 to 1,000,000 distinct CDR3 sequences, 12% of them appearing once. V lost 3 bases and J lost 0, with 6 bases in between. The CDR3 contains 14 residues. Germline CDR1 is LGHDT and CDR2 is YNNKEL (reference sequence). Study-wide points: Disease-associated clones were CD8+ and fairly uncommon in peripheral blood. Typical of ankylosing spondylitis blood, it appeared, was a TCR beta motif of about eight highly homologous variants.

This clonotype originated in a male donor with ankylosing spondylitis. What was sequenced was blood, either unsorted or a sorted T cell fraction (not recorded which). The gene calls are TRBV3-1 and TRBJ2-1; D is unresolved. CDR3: CASSHLSSYNEQFF. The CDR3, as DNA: TGTGCCAGCAGCCACCTAAGCTCCTACAATGAGCAGTTCTTC.